These 26 T cell receptor beta chains came from one sample sequenced in a study of T cell repertoires in cytomegalovirus infection. In TCRdb, the reads were re-called with MiXCR into one record per CDR3 protein. The table lists about 400,000 distinct CDR3 sequences, around 18% of them singletons, with less than 9.5% in the top ten. The source material was PBMCs. The receptors originated from a human donor in good health (CMV status not recorded). Some clones in this sample may be carry-over from other donors' samples.

This clonotype was picked up many times. CDR3 in amino acids: CASSLSSWGWDYNEQFF. The CDR3 nucleotides are TGTGCCAGCAGCTTGAGTAGCTGGGGTTGGGACTACAATGAGCAGTTCTTC. This chain links TRBV7-8 with TRBJ2-1, with D unclear. This CDR3 has 17 residues. Germline CDR1 SGHVS, CDR2 FQNEAQ. V lost 3 bases, J lost 3 bases, and 18 bases lay in between.

This chain connects TRBV12-3 or TRBV12-4 to TRBJ1-4, with D hard to call. This CDR3 contains 14 residues. Deletions cut 6 bases from V and 0 bases from J, with 8 bases between. CDR3 DNA: TGTGCCAGCAGAGACCGCTCAACTAATGAAAAACTGTTTTTT. Translating gives CASRDRSTNEKLFF.

The CDR3 DNA reads as TGTGCCAGTAAGGATCGGGAGGTCAATGAGCAGTTCTTC. Its protein product is CASKDREVNEQFF. This chain links TRBV19 with TRBJ2-1; 7 bases agree with TRBD2. Per germline, CDR1 LNHDA and CDR2 SQIVND (reference sequence). V dropped 7 bases and J dropped 6; count of bases not matched to a gene: 6. CDR3 length equals 13 residues.

This clonotype was seen only a few times. J is TRBJ2-3 and V is TRBV27, with 11 nucleotides matching TRBD2. V lost 6 bases, J lost 4 bases, and 9 bases stayed unmatched. The CDR3 has 16 residues. The V gene's germline CDR1 is MNHEY and CDR2 SMNVEV (reference sequence). CDR3 sequence (DNA): TGTGCCAGCAGGATAGCGGGAGGGAGAACCTCAGATACGCAGTATTTT. It encodes CASRIAGGRTSDTQYF.

The chain couples TRBV28 to TRBJ2-7; no firm D call. V dropped 3 bases and J dropped 6 bases, with 15 bases sitting between them. Germline assignment: CDR1 MDHEN and CDR2 SYDVKM. The CDR3 is made up of 14 amino acids. This CDR3 reads CASSFITAPTEQYF. The CDR3 DNA is TGTGCCAGCAGTTTCATTACGGCCCCTACCGAGCAGTACTTC.

This clonotype was seen a few times. This rearrangement joins TRBV2 to TRBJ2-7, with TRBD1 matching over 7 bases. Germline V lookup: CDR1 SNHLY, CDR2 FYNNEI. The CDR3 loop spans 14 amino acids. The junction had 5 bases not matched to a gene; V was cut back by 4 bases and J by 2 bases. The CDR3 loop reads CASSAGGHTYEQYF. In nucleotides, the CDR3 is TGTGCCAGCAGTGCAGGGGGTCATACCTACGAGCAGTACTTC.

The chain joins TRBV11-2 to TRBJ2-7; D is perhaps TRBD1 or TRBD2 (6 bases each). Trimming took off 1 base at V and 2 bases at J, with 12 bases between the two ends. The CDR3 length is 15 residues. Germline CDR1 reads SGHAT; CDR2 reads FQNNGV. The CDR3 DNA is TGTGCCAGCAGCTTAGGGAGGGGGACCGCCTACGAGCAGTACTTC. It is translated as CASSLGRGTAYEQYF.

This clonotype has at least ten counts. V usage is TRBV7-2 and J usage is TRBJ1-6; D is uncertain. Per germline, CDR1 SGHTA and CDR2 FQGNSA. Trimming cost V 3 bases and J 13 bases, with 10 bases left between them. This CDR3 is 12 amino acids long. In DNA form, the CDR3 reads TGTGCCAGCAGCTTGATACTGGGGCCCCTCCACTTT. Protein product: CASSLILGPLHF. Drawing the rest from reference TRBV7-2 and TRBJ1-6, the complete variable domain is GAGVSQSPSNKVTEKGKDVELRCDPISGHTALYWYRQSLGQGLEFLIYFQGNSAPDKSGLPSDRFSAERTGGSVSTLTIQRTQQEDSAVYLCASSLILGPLHFGNGTRLTVT.

This clonotype has a count of ten or more. The genes are TRBV11-2 and TRBJ2-7, with 10 bases identical to TRBD1. After removal of 4 bases from V and 6 bases from J, the junction contained 12 bases not matched to a gene. The CDR3 is made up of 16 amino acids. Germline CDR1 SGHAT, CDR2 FQNNGV. CDR3 in amino acids: CASSSPRQGAYGEQYF. The CDR3 DNA reads TGTGCCAGCAGCTCTCCCCGACAGGGGGCTTATGGCGAGCAGTACTTC.

This clonotype has more than one count but fewer than ten. V usage is TRBV28 and J usage is TRBJ1-3; TRBD1 might be the D (5 bases). The CDR3 runs 13 residues. Germline values: CDR1 MDHEN, CDR2 SYDVKM. V lost 7 bases to trimming and J lost 4 bases, with 11 bases between them. CDR3 nucleotide sequence: TGTGCCAGCATCGGGACTGCAGGAAACACCATATATTTT. It is translated as CASIGTAGNTIYF.

This clonotype occurred many times. V and J are TRBV7-2 and TRBJ2-3, with D possibly TRBD2 on 6 matching bases. The CDR3 is made up of 15 amino acids. Trimming cost V 3 bases and J 0 bases, with 10 bases left between them. CDR1 SGHTA and CDR2 FQGNSA come from the germline V gene. The CDR3 DNA sequence: TGTGCCAGCAGCTTTCTCGGGGGAAGCACAGATACGCAGTATTTT. This codes for CASSFLGGSTDTQYF.

Concerning this clonotype itself: One junction end does not reproduce the germline sequence, and a read error may be involved. The chain's CDR3 is CASSLEQLANTVYF. The CDR3 coding sequence is TGTGCCAGCAGCTTAGAACAGTTGGCTAACACCGTATATTTT. J is TRBJ1-3 and V is TRBV5-4, with unresolved D. This CDR3 is built from 14 residues. Looked up from germline, CDR1 is SGHNT and CDR2 is YYREEE (reference sequence).

This chain connects TRBV11-2 to TRBJ1-6; no clear D. V lost 4 bases to trimming and J lost 10 bases, with 11 bases between them. Looked up from germline, CDR1 is SGHAT and CDR2 is FQNNGV. The CDR3 has 13 residues. CDR3 in DNA: TGTGCCAGCAGCTATATCACCCGGTCACCCCTCCACTTT. This codes for CASSYITRSPLHF.

This clonotype turned up a few times. V and J are TRBV14 and TRBJ2-1, with 7 bases matching TRBD2. Germline V gene sequence: CDR1 SGHDN, CDR2 FVKESK. The V and J ends lost 6 bases and 2 bases, in that order; junction bases with no gene match: 4. This CDR3 region has 14 residues. CDR3 in amino acids: CASRPGGPYNEQFF. CDR3 in DNA: TGTGCCAGCAGACCGGGAGGTCCCTACAATGAGCAGTTCTTC.

Many counts were recorded for this clonotype. This chain links TRBV7-2 with TRBJ2-3, with 7 bases identical to TRBD1. The CDR3 is 14 amino acids. The V gene's germline CDR1 is SGHTA and CDR2 FQGNSA. Trimming at V came to 1 base and at J to 4 bases, leaving 2 bases not matched to a gene. CDR3 amino acids: CASSLGQGADTQYF. CDR3 sequence (DNA): TGTGCCAGCAGCTTAGGTCAGGGGGCAGATACGCAGTATTTT.

The table lists this clonotype with a few counts. The chain links TRBV29-1 to TRBJ2-1; 9 bases are shared with TRBD2. The J segment lost 9 bases and the V segment lost 3 bases, leaving 9 bases of the junction unmatched. The CDR3 contains 14 residues. CDR1 and CDR2 from the germline V gene are SQVTM and ANQGSEA. This CDR3 is CSVEGASGVSEQFF. CDR3 DNA sequence: TGCAGCGTTGAGGGGGCTAGCGGGGTTAGTGAGCAGTTCTTC.

This clonotype has only a few counts. The gene calls are TRBV7-2 and TRBJ1-5; TRBD1 might be the D (5 bases). Deletions cut 2 bases from V and 4 bases from J, with 18 bases between. Looked up from germline, CDR1 is SGHTA and CDR2 is FQGNSA. The CDR3 covers 17 residues. CDR3 sequence (DNA): TGTGCCAGCAGCTTAATCGGGGCCCGGGGGATAAATCAGCCCCAGCATTTT. Its translation is CASSLIGARGINQPQHF.

The CDR3 here is CASSQDPHEQYF. The CDR3 bases are TGTGCCAGCAGCCAAGACCCCCACGAGCAGTACTTC. This chain uses TRBV3-1 with TRBJ2-7; no clear D. From germline, CDR1 is LGHDT and CDR2 YNNKEL (reference sequence). V was cut by 0 bases and J by 5 bases, with 5 bases left in between. This CDR3 has 12 residues.

This clonotype showed up just a few times. The chain recombines TRBV20-1 with TRBJ2-5, with TRBD2 as a possible D gene (6 bases). Germline assignment: CDR1 DFQATT and CDR2 SNEGSKA (reference sequence). The CDR3 has 14 amino acids. V was pared by 1 base and J by 5 bases, with 14 bases between. The CDR3 nucleotides are TGCAGTGCTAGAGGGACTATAAACCTGGAGACCCAGTACTTC. Its protein is CSARGTINLETQYF.

This clonotype was seen many times. The genes are TRBV11-2 and TRBJ1-2; the D gene is possibly TRBD1 (5 bases). The CDR3 is made up of 14 amino acids. V shed 4 bases and J shed 7 bases, with 16 bases lying between them. CDR1 is SGHAT and CDR2 is FQNNGV in the germline V gene. The CDR3 sequence: CASSYPPGSAGYTF. The CDR3 bases are TGTGCCAGCAGCTACCCCCCAGGGTCGGCTGGCTACACCTTC.

Remarks on this clonotype: A much bigger clone sits one base away, suggesting this may be a read error. It is likely a read error, because the conserved phenylalanine at the end of the CDR3 is missing. The chain carries TRBV19 and TRBJ1-1, with D unresolved. CDR1 LNHDA and CDR2 SQIVND come from the germline V gene (reference sequence). V was clipped by 3 bases and J by 3 bases, with 2 bases between them. CDR3 size: 11 residues. CDR3 sequence: CASSIDTEAFI. The CDR3 bases are TGTGCCAGTAGTATTGACACTGAAGCTTTCATT.

The chain employs TRBV6-6 and TRBJ2-6; 7 bases fit TRBD1. The CDR3 contains 16 residues. The germline V gene encodes CDR1 MNHNY and CDR2 SVGAGI (reference sequence). V shed 8 bases, J shed 0 bases, and the junction held 7 bases outside the gene matches. In DNA, the CDR3 is TGTGCCAGCCGGGACAGCTTCTACTCTGGGGCCAACGTCCTGACTTTC. This codes for CASRDSFYSGANVLTF.

In its sample, this clonotype was seen many times. V and J are TRBV6-2 or TRBV6-3 and TRBJ1-1; D is unresolved. The CDR3 has 13 residues. Germline V gene data show CDR1 as MNHEY and CDR2 as SVGEGT. With 6 bases removed from V and 8 bases from J, the gap between germline ends came to 16 bases. The CDR3 is CASRNIKRMEAFF. The CDR3 DNA sequence: TGTGCCAGCAGAAACATCAAAAGGATGGAAGCTTTCTTT.

This clonotype turned up a few times. The CDR3 reads CASSAGTREQYF. CDR3 bases: TGTGCCAGCAGCGCCGGGACTAGGGAGCAGTACTTC. The chain has TRBV11-2 and TRBJ2-7; 8 positions agree with TRBD2. Germline V gives CDR1 SGHAT, CDR2 FQNNGV. The CDR3 is made up of 12 amino acids. After removal of 5 bases from V and 7 bases from J, the junction contained 4 bases not matched to a gene.

As for this clonotype: A much more abundant neighbour one base away suggests this may be a read error. The CDR3 does not close with the conserved phenylalanine or tryptophan, likely indicating a read error. This chain joins TRBV7-2 and TRBJ2-5; either TRBD1 or TRBD2 may supply D (5 bases each). The J call is in doubt because the DNA end fits TRBJ2-7 better. Germline CDR1 and CDR2: SGHTA and FQGNSA. The CDR3 covers 16 residues. Here the CDR3 reads CASSSSSMGPWDEQYL. For the CDR3, the DNA is TGTGCCAGCAGCTCTTCCTCGATGGGACCTTGGGACGAGCAGTACCTC.

This clonotype occurred many times. V and J are TRBV12-3 or TRBV12-4 and TRBJ1-4, with 8 bases identical to TRBD1. There are 15 residues in the CDR3. J lost 8 bases, V lost 3 bases, and 8 bases had no gene match. The CDR3 loop is CASSFGQGTSEKLFF. CDR3 nucleotides: TGTGCCAGCAGTTTCGGACAGGGTACCTCGGAAAAACTGTTTTTT.